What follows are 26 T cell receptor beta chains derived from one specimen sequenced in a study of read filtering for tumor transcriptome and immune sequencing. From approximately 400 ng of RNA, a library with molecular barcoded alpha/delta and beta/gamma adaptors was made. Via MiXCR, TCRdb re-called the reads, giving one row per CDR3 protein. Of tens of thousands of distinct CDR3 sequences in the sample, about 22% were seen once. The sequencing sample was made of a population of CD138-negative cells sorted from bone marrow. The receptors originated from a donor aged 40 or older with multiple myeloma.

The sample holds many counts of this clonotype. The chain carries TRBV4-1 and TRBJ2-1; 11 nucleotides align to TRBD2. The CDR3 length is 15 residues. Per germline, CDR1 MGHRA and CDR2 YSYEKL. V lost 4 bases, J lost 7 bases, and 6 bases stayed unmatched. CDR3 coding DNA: TGCGCCAGCAGCCCCACTAGCGGGGGCTGGAATGAGCAGTTCTTC. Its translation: CASSPTSGGWNEQFF.

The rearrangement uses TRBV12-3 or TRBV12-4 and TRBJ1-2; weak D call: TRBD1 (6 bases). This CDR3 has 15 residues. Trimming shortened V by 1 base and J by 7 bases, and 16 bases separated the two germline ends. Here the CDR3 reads CASSLVLGRGSGYTF. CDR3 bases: TGTGCCAGCAGTTTAGTTCTCGGCAGGGGATCTGGCTACACCTTC.

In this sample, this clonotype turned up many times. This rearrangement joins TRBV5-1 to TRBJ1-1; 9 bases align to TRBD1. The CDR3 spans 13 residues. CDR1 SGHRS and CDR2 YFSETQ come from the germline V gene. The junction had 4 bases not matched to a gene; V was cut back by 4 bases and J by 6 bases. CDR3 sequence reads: CASSAGTGPEAFF. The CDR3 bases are TGCGCCAGCAGCGCCGGGACAGGGCCTGAAGCTTTCTTT.

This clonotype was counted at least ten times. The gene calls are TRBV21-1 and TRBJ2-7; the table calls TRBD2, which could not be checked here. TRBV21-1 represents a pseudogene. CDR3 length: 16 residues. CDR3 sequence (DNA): TGTGCCAGCAGCAAAGACCCTCGACACGAGATCTACGAGCAGTACTTC. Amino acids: CASSKDPRHEIYEQYF.

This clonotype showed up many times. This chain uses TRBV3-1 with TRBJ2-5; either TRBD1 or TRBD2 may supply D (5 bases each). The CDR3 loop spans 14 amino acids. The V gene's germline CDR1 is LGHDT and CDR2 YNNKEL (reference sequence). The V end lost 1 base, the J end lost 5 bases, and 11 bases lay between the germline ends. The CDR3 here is CASSQGDPEETQYF. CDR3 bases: TGTGCCAGCAGCCAAGGGGACCCAGAGGAGACCCAGTACTTC.

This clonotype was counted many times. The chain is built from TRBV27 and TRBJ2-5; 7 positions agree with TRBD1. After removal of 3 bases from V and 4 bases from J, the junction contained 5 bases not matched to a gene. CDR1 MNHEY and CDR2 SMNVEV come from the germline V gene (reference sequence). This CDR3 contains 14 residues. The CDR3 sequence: CASSFDRAPETQYF. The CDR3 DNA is TGTGCCAGCAGTTTCGACAGGGCCCCAGAGACCCAGTACTTC.

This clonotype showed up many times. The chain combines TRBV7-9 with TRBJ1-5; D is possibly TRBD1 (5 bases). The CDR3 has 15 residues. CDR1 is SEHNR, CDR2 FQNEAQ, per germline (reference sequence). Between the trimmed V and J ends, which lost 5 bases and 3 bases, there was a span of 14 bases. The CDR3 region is CASSPGTRTNQPQHF. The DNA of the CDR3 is TGTGCCAGCAGCCCGGGGACGCGCACCAATCAGCCCCAGCATTTT.

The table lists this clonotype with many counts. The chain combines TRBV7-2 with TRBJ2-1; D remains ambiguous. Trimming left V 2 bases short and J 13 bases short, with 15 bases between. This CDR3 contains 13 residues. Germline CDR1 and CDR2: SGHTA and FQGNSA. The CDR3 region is CASSLPPYSDQFF. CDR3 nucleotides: TGTGCCAGCAGCTTACCTCCTTACAGCGATCAGTTCTTC. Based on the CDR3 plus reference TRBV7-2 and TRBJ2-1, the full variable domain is GAGVSQSPSNKVTEKGKDVELRCDPISGHTALYWYRQSLGQGLEFLIYFQGNSAPDKSGLPSDRFSAERTGGSVSTLTIQRTQQEDSAVYLCASSLPPYSDQFFGPGTRLTVL.

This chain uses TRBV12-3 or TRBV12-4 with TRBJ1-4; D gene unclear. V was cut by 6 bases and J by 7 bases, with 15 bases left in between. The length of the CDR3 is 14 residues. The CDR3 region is CASSWEGWGEKLFF. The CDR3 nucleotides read TGTGCCAGCAGCTGGGAGGGCTGGGGTGAAAAACTGTTTTTT.

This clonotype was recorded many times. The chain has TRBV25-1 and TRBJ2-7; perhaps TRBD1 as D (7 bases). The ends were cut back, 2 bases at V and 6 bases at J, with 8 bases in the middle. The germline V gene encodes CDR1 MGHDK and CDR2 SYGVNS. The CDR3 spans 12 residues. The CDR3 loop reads CASSEQGGEQYF. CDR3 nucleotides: TGTGCCAGCAGTGAACAGGGGGGCGAGCAGTACTTC.

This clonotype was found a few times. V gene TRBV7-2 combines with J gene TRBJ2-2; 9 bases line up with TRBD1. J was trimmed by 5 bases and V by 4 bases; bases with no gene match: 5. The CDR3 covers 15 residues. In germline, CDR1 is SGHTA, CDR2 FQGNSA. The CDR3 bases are TGTGCCAGCAGCTCCCGGACAGGGGCAACCGGGGAGCTGTTTTTT. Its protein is CASSSRTGATGELFF.

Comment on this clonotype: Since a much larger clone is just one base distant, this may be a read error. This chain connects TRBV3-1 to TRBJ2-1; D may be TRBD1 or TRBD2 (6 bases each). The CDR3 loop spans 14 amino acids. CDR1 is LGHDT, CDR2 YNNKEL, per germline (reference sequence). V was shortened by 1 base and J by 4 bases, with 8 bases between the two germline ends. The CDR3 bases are TGTGCCAGCAGCCAAGGAGGGGGGTACAATGAGCAGTTCTTC. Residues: CASSQGGGYNEQFF.

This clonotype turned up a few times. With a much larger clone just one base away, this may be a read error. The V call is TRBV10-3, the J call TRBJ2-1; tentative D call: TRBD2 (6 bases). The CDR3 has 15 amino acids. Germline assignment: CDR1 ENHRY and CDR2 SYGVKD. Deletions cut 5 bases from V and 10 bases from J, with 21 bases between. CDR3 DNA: TGTGCCATCAGTAACACCGGGACTGCAATAATAGAGCAGTTCTTC. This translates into CAISNTGTAIIEQFF.

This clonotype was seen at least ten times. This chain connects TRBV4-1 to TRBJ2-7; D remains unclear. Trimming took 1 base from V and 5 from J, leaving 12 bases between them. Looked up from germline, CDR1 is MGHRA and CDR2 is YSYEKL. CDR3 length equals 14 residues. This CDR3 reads CASSQGEGVHEQYF. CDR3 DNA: TGCGCCAGCAGCCAAGGCGAAGGTGTCCACGAGCAGTACTTC.

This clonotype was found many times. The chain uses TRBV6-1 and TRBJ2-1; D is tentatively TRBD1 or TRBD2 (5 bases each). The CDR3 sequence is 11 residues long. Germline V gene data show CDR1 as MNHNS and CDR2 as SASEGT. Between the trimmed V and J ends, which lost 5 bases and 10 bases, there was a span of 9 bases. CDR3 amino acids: CASSSGTEQFF. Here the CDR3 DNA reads TGTGCCAGCAGTTCCGGGACGGAGCAGTTCTTC.

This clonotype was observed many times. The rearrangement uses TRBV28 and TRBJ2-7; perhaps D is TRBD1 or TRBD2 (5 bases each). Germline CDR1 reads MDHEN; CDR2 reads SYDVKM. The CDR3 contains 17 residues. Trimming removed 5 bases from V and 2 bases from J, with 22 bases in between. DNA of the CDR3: TGTGCCAGCAGTCTAGAGGGGAAGCGCCCAAAAACCTACGAGCAGTACTTC. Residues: CASSLEGKRPKTYEQYF.

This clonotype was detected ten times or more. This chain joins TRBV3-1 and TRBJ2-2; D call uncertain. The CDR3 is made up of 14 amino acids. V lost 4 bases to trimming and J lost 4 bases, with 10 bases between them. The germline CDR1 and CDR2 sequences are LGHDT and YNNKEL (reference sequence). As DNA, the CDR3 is TGTGCCAGCAGCCCTCAGTGGGGCACCGGGGAGCTGTTTTTT. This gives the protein CASSPQWGTGELFF.

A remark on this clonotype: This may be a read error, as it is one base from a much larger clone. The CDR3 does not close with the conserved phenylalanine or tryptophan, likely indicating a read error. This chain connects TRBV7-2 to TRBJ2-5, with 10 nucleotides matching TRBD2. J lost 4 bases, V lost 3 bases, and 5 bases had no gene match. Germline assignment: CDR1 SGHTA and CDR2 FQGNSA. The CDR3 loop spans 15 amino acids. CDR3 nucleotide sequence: TGTGCCAGCAGCTTGACTAGCGGGTTGTCAGAGACCCAGTACTAC. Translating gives CASSLTSGLSETQYY.

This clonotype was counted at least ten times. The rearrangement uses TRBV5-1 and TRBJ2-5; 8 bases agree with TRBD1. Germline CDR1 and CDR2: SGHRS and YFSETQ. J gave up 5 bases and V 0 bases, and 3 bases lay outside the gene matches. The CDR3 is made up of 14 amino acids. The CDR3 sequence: CASSLGGQVETQYF. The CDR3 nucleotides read TGCGCCAGCAGCTTGGGGGGACAGGTGGAGACCCAGTACTTC.

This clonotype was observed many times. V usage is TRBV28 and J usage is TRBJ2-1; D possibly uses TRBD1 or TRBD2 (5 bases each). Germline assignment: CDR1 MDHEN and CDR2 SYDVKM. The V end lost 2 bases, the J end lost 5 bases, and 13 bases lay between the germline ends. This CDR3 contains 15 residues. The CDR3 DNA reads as TGTGCCAGCAGTTTAATACGACAGACTAACAATGAGCAGTTCTTC. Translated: CASSLIRQTNNEQFF.

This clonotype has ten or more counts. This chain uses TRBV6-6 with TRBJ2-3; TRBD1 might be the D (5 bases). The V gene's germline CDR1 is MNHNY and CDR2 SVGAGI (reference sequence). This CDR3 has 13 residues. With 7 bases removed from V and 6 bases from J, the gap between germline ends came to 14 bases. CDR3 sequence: CASTSWGRDTQYF. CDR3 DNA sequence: TGTGCCAGCACTTCTTGGGGCAGGGATACGCAGTATTTT.

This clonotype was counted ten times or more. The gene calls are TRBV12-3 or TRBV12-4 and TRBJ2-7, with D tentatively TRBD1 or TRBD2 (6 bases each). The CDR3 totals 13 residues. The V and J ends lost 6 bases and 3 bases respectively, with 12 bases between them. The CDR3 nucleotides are TGTGCCAGCAGCCGGGGGCCGGACTACGAGCAGTACTTC. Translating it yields CASSRGPDYEQYF.

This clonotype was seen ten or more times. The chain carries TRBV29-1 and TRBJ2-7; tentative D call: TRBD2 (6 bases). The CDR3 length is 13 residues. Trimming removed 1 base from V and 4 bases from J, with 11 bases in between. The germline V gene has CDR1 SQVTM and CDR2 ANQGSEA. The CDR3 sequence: CSVEAGEEYEQYF. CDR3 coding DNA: TGCAGCGTTGAAGCGGGGGAAGAATACGAGCAGTACTTC.

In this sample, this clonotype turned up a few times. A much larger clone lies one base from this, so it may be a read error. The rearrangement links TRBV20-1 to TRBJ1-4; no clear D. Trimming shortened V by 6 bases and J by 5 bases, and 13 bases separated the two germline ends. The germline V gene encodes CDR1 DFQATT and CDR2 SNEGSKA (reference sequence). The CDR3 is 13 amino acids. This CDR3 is CSAADWLNEKLFF. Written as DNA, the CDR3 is TGCAGTGCGGCGGACTGGTTAAATGAAAAACTGTTTTTT.

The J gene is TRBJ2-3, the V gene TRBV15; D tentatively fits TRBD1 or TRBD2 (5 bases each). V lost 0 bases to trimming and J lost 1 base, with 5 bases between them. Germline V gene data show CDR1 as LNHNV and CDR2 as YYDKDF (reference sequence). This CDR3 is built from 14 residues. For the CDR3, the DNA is TGTGCCACCAGCAGAGAGGGGGGCACAGATACGCAGTATTTT. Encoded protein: CATSREGGTDTQYF.

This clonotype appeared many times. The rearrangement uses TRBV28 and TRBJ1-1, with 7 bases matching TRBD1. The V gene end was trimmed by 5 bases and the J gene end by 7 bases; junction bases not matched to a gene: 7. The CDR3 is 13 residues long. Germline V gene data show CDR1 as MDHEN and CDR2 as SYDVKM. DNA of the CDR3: TGTGCCAGCAGTCCGGGACAGATTCTTGAAGCTTTCTTT. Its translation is CASSPGQILEAFF.